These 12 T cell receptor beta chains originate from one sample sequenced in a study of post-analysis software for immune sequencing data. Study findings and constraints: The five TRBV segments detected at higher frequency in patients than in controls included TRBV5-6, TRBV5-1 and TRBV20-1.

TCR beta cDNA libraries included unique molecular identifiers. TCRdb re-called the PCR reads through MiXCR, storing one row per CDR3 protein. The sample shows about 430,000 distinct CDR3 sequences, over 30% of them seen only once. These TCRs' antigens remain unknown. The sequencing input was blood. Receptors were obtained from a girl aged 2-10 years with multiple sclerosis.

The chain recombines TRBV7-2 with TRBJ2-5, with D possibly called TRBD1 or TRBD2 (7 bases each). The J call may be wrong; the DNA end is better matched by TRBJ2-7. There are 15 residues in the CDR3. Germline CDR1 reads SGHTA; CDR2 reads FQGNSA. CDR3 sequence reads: CASTWEGARYYEQYF. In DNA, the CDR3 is TGTGCCAGCACCTGGGAGGGGGCTAGATACTACGAGCAGTACTTC.

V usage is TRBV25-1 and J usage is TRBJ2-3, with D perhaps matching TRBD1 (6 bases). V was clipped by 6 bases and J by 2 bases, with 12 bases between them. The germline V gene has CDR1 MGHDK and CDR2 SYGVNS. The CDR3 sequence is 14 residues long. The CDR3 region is CASSPDRFTDTQYF. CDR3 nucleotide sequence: TGTGCCAGCAGCCCCGACAGGTTCACAGATACGCAGTATTTT.

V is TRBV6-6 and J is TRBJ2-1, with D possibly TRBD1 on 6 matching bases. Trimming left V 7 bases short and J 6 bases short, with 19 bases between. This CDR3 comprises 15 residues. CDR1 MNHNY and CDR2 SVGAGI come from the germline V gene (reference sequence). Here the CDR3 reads CASNRPGTQTNEQFF. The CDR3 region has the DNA TGTGCCAGCAATCGTCCCGGGACACAGACCAATGAGCAGTTCTTC.

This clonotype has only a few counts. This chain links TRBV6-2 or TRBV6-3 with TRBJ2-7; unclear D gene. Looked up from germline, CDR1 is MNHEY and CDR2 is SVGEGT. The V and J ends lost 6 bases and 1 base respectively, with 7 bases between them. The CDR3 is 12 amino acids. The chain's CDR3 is CASRKSSYEQYF. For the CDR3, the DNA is TGTGCCAGCAGGAAGAGTTCCTACGAGCAGTACTTC.

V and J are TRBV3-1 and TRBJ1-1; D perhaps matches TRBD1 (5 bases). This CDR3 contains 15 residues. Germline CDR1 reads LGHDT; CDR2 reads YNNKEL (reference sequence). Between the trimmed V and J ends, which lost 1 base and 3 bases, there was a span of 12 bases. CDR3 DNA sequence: TGTGCCAGCAGCCAAGGATGGACGGGGGACACTGAAGCTTTCTTT. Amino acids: CASSQGWTGDTEAFF.

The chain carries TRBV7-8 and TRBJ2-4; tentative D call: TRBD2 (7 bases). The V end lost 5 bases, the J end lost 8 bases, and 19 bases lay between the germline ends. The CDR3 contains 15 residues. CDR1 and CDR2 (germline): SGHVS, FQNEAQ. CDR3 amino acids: CASSRGRGAGDIQYF. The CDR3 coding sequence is TGTGCCAGCAGCAGGGGGAGGGGGGCTGGGGACATTCAGTACTTC. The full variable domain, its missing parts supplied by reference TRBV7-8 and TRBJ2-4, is GAGVSQSPRYKVAKRGQDVALRCDPISGHVSLFWYQQALGQGPEFLTYFQNEAQLDKSGLPSDRFFAERPEGSVSTLKIQRTQQEDSAVYLCASSRGRGAGDIQYFGAGTRLSVL.

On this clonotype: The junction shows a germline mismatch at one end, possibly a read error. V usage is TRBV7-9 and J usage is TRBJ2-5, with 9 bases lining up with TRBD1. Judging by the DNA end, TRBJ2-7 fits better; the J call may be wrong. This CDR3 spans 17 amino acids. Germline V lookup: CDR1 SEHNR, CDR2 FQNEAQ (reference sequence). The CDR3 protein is CASSLGGPGQGFYEQYF. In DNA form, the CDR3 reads TGTGCCAGCAGTTTAGGGGGACCGGGACAGGGTTTCTACGAGCAGTACTTC.

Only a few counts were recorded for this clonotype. The CDR3 DNA sequence: TGTGCCAGCCGTTACGGGGGGACAGGGAGGCAAGAGACCCAGTACTTC. As protein: CASRYGGTGRQETQYF. This sequence joins TRBV28 and TRBJ2-5; 9 bases agree with TRBD1. The CDR3 is 16 amino acids. Germline V gene sequence: CDR1 MDHEN, CDR2 SYDVKM. Trimming at V came to 8 bases and at J to 2 bases, leaving 12 bases not matched to a gene.

CDR3 residues: CSVEFRGQGQYEQYF. DNA for the CDR3: TGCAGCGTTGAATTTCGCGGACAGGGGCAGTACGAGCAGTACTTC. V usage is TRBV29-1 and J usage is TRBJ2-7; 9 nucleotides agree with TRBD1. The CDR3 length is 15 residues. V shed 2 bases and J 4 bases; nucleotides not matched to a gene: 9. CDR1 and CDR2 from the germline V gene are SQVTM and ANQGSEA.

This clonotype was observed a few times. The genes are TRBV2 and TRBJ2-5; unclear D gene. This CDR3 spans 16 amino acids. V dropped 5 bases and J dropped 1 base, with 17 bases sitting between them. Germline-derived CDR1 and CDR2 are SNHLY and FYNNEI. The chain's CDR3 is CASSPFTGPFQETQYF. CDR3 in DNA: TGTGCCAGCAGTCCCTTTACGGGCCCCTTCCAAGAGACCCAGTACTTC. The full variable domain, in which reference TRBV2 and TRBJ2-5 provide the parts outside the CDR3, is EPEVTQTPSHQVTQMGQEVILRCVPISNHLYFYWYRQILGQKVEFLVSFYNNEISEKSEIFDDQFSVERPDGSNFTLKIRSTKLEDSAMYFCASSPFTGPFQETQYFGPGTRLLVL.

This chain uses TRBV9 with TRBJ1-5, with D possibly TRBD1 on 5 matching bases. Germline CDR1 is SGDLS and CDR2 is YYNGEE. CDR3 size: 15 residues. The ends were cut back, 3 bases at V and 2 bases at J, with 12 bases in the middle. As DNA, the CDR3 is TGTGCCAGCAGCGCCGATCAGGGAGGCAATCAGCCCCAGCATTTT. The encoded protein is CASSADQGGNQPQHF. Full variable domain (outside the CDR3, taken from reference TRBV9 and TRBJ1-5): DSGVTQTPKHLITATGQRVTLRCSPRSGDLSVYWYQQSLDQGLQFLIQYYNGEERAKGNILERFSAQQFPDLHSELNLSSLELGDSALYFCASSADQGGNQPQHFGDGTRLSIL.

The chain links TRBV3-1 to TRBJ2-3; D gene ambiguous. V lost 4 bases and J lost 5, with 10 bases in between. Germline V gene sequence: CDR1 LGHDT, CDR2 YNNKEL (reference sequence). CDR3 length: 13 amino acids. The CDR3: CASSLQAGDTQYF. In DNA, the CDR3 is TGTGCCAGCAGCCTACAAGCAGGAGATACGCAGTATTTT.